The present T cell receptor (beta chain) was sequenced within a study of blood T cell repertoires in COVID-19. The CDR3 sequence is 13 residues long. From germline, CDR1 is KGHDR and CDR2 SFDVKD. V was shortened by 5 bases and J by 2 bases, with 9 bases between the two germline ends. Which cohort a participant joined came from the clinical history participants gave. TCRdb keeps only in-frame clones here, not all; method: immunoSEQ multiplex PCR. The sample yields 300,000 to 450,000 clones, around 87% seen once. This sequence originates from a man between 18 and 35 years old who had recovered from COVID-19. V usage is TRBV24-1 and J usage is TRBJ2-7; a possible D gene is TRBD1 (6 bases). The source material was PBMCs or T cells enriched from blood (not recorded which). The CDR3 here is CATSVSGAYEQYF. The CDR3 DNA is TGTGCCACCAGTGTGTCAGGGGCCTACGAGCAGTACTTC.